This T cell receptor (beta chain) was captured in a study of blood T cell repertoires in COVID-19. The overall study: Nucleic acid was either cDNA or gDNA, and it came from T cells, B-cell-depleted T cells, or PBMCs.

The germline CDR1 and CDR2 sequences are LNHDA and SQIVND (reference sequence). Deletions cut 10 bases from V and 8 bases from J, with 15 bases between. The CDR3 has 12 amino acids. Per the original methods: Estimates of nucleated cell counts were drawn from the amplification of reference gene primers. Sequenced by immunoSEQ multiplex PCR; TCRdb stores in-frame clones only, minus some. V and J calls and clone size are those listed in that table; D and trimming were worked out from the DNA. The sample has 35,000 to 50,000 clones, roughly 80% seen once. The receptor was isolated from a human donor with acute or convalescent COVID-19. The donor label of this sample is uncertain. The sequenced sample consisted of peripheral blood. V gene TRBV19 combines with J gene TRBJ2-1, with a possible D match to TRBD2 (7 bases). The CDR3 nucleotides are TGTGCCACTGGGGGGGGGCTGGATGAGCAGTTCTTC. This sequence encodes CATGGGLDEQFF.